This TCR beta chain was identified in a study of T cells in Graves' hyperthyroidism and ophthalmopathy. This clonotype turned up a few times. Its antigen is unidentified. Study conclusions and caveats: Researchers found most expanded thyroid clonotypes above 0.001 in blood as well. Median prediction lead before ophthalmopathy onset was 5 to 7.5 months with the model. Patients with ophthalmopathy were separated from those with stable hyperthyroidism by a 13 V-J model.

Using RNA transcripts as the source, TCR beta CDR3 regions were amplified. RT-PCR in the first round (using the HTBI primer set) targeted the TCR CDR3. TCRdb processed the multiplex PCR reads anew with MiXCR; each CDR3 protein has one entry. The sample lists over 500,000 distinct CDR3 sequences, approximately 49% seen once, with 44% in the top ten. Per germline, CDR1 LNHDA and CDR2 SQIVND (reference sequence). The CDR3 runs to 16 residues. Trimming removed 4 bases at V and 6 bases at J, with 21 bases between. The gene calls are TRBV19 and TRBJ1-2, with D perhaps TRBD1 (6 bases). Material: peripheral blood or thyroid tissue (not recorded which). The receptor was derived from an adult woman with Graves' disease, either hyperthyroidism or ophthalmopathy (not recorded which). The CDR3 region is CASSTRDTSGDDGYTF. The CDR3 DNA follows: TGTGCCAGTAGTACCCGGGACACTTCCGGGGACGATGGCTACACCTTC. The complete variable domain, with remaining parts taken from reference TRBV19 and TRBJ1-2, reads DGGITQSPKYLFRKEGQNVTLSCEQNLNHDAMYWYRQDPGQGLRLIYYSQIVNDFQKGDIAEGYSVSREKKESFPLTVTSAQKNPTAFYLCASSTRDTSGDDGYTFGSGTRLTVV.